This TCR beta chain was documented in a study of vaccination and CD4 T cells after COVID-19. Study at large: Six males and four females constituted the convalescent cohort, two of whom were Hispanic. The authors gave control cultures a CEFX pool, an HIV-1 Nef pool, or no peptide.

Of note for this clonotype: What it binds is unknown.

The CDR3 covers 13 residues. V was clipped by 11 bases and J by 4 bases; unmatched bases: 8. In germline, CDR1 is SGHTA, CDR2 FQGNSA. Oncomine TCR Beta short-read sequencing was applied to DNA from cultured CD4+ T cells. Via MiXCR, TCRdb re-called the PCR reads, giving one row per CDR3 protein. Among over 10,000 distinct CDR3 sequences listed, over 50% were seen once. As to treatment: approximately 9-day PBMC culture with coronavirus spike peptide pools or control peptides (ViraFEST assay). This chain connects TRBV7-2 to TRBJ1-2; 9 nucleotides agree with TRBD1. This sample comprised cultured CD4+ T cells from blood, obtained after SARS-CoV-2 vaccination. The clonotype was recovered from a human donor with COVID-19. Here the CDR3 reads CAGGGGQGYGYTF. As DNA, the CDR3 is TGTGCCGGGGGCGGGGGACAGGGCTATGGCTACACCTTC.